Described below is a single T cell receptor beta chain sequence and its context. Its antigen is unidentified. Unmatched junction bases numbered 12, after V lost 4 bases and J lost 8 bases. This CDR3 spans 16 amino acids. Per germline, CDR1 SEHNR and CDR2 FQNEAQ (reference sequence). This sample is drawn from a study of cytomegalovirus exposure and HLA in healthy donors. Findings and limits, study-wide: Clusters of TCRs from the first cohort tended to co-occur in the 120 or so validation repertoires (as a later analysis found).

TCRdb's copy holds only in-frame clones and misses some; the assay was immunoSEQ multiplex PCR. The repertoire holds approximately 260,000 clones, with approximately 83% as singletons. The gene calls are TRBV7-9 and TRBJ2-1; 9 bases match TRBD2. This clonotype was sampled from a young woman in good health and CMV-seropositive. The sample taken for sequencing was PBMCs. The CDR3 reads CASSSNSGRRGHEQFF. The CDR3 region has the DNA TGTGCCAGCAGCTCGAATAGCGGGAGAAGGGGACATGAGCAGTTCTTC.